This TCR beta chain comes out of a study of control samples from healthy donors and cancer patients. Profiled with immunoSEQ multiplex PCR; TCRdb holds only in-frame clones, not every one. The sample has over 85,000 clones, about 89% seen once. The sequence was obtained from a woman between 50 and 59 years old with colorectal cancer. The material sequenced was PBMCs.

The CDR3 loop reads CASSLIGRIEAFF. Here the CDR3 DNA reads TGCGCCAGCAGCTTAATCGGACGGATTGAAGCTTTCTTT. The chain combines TRBV5-1 with TRBJ1-1, with unresolved D. Germline CDR1 reads SGHRS; CDR2 reads YFSETQ. The CDR3 sequence is 13 residues long. The V end was cut by 2 bases, the J end by 7 bases, with 12 bases between.